A selection of T cell receptor beta chains follows, all from one sample in a study of blood T cell repertoires in COVID-19. Using immunoSEQ multiplex PCR, the repertoire was profiled, and TCRdb retains in-frame clones only, with some absent. This sample has roughly 250,000 clones, with 80% to 95% found just once. Source material: PBMCs or T cells enriched from blood (not recorded which). The receptors were sampled from a woman aged 18-35 years who had recovered from COVID-19. CDR3s include the opening cysteine and the closing phenylalanine or tryptophan. The D gene is left open where the match is weak. A clone size is listed for some rows: how often the clone was seen (once, few, many), or a class if it is expanded.

size,J,D,V,CDR3,DNA
NA,TRBJ1-1,NA,TRBV3-1/TRBV3-2,CASSQDWGRGMNTEAFF,TGTGCCAGCAGCCAAGATTGGGGGAGGGGAATGAACACTGAAGCTTTCTTT
NA,TRBJ1-2,NA,TRBV28,CASSLGARNYGYTF,TGTGCCAGCAGTTTAGGGGCTAGGAACTATGGCTACACCTTC
NA,TRBJ2-1,TRBD2,TRBV11-3,CASSLEGGPYNEQFF,TGTGCCAGCAGCTTAGAGGGAGGGCCCTACAATGAGCAGTTCTTC
NA,TRBJ1-1,NA,TRBV7-3,CASSYTGTQNTEAFF,TGTGCCAGCAGCTACACCGGGACACAGAACACTGAAGCTTTCTTT
NA,TRBJ1-2,TRBD1,TRBV24-1,CATSDLRHRGKNGYTF,TGTGCCACCAGTGATTTGAGGCACAGGGGTAAGAATGGCTACACCTTC
few,TRBJ2-7,NA,TRBV5-4,CASSSRTGRGYEQYF,TGTGCCAGCAGCTCACGGACAGGGAGGGGATACGAGCAGTACTTC
NA,TRBJ1-1,NA,TRBV5-1,CASMISLGPDSEAFF,TGCGCCAGCATGATATCTTTAGGACCCGACAGTGAAGCTTTCTTT
once,TRBJ2-3,NA,TRBV10-3,CAISKRASSTDTQYF,TGTGCCATCAGTAAGAGGGCATCTAGCACAGATACGCAGTATTTT
once,TRBJ1-2,NA,TRBV28,CASSQQGRYGYTF,TGTGCCAGCAGTCAACAGGGACGCTATGGCTACACCTTC
NA,TRBJ2-1,NA,TRBV3-1/TRBV3-2,CASSQLNEQFF,TGTGCCAGCAGCCAACTAAATGAGCAGTTCTTC
NA,TRBJ2-1,TRBD1,TRBV11-1,CASSPRDREGWGEQFF,TGTGCCAGCAGCCCCCGGGACAGGGAGGGGTGGGGTGAGCAGTTCTTC
once,TRBJ2-7,TRBD1,TRBV14,CASSYGTGIYEQYF,TGTGCCAGCAGTTACGGGACAGGGATATACGAGCAGTACTTC
NA,TRBJ2-3,TRBD2,TRBV2,CASRKRTSGGADTQYF,TGTGCCAGCAGGAAACGGACTAGCGGGGGGGCAGATACGCAGTATTTT
NA,TRBJ1-1,NA,TRBV7-9,CASSLDPQVNTEAFF,TGTGCCAGCAGCCTAGACCCCCAGGTGAACACTGAAGCTTTCTTT
NA,TRBJ1-4,NA,TRBV11-2,CASSLEISGYNEKLFF,TGTGCCAGCAGCTTAGAAATTTCAGGGTATAATGAAAAACTGTTTTTT
once,TRBJ2-3,TRBD1,TRBV4-3,CASSQDQGQGTDTQYF,TGCGCCAGCAGCCAAGATCAGGGACAGGGCACCGATACGCAGTATTTT
NA,TRBJ2-7,NA,TRBV27,CASSTSLAGGGYEQYF,NA
NA,TRBJ2-1,NA,TRBV7-2,CASTQKPGVLSYNEQFF,TGTGCCAGCACCCAAAAGCCCGGGGTTCTCTCCTACAATGAGCAGTTCTTC
few,TRBJ2-7,TRBD1,TRBV9,CASSGGTANSYEQYF,TGTGCCAGCAGCGGAGGGACAGCTAACTCCTACGAGCAGTACTTC
NA,TRBJ2-7,TRBD1,TRBV10-3,CAIRRQTGVTGSYEQYF,TGTGCCATCAGGAGACAAACAGGGGTAACGGGCTCCTACGAGCAGTACTTC
NA,TRBJ1-3,NA,TRBV29-1,CSVSRQGNTIYF,TGCAGCGTCTCACGACAGGGAAACACCATATATTTT
NA,TRBJ2-1,TRBD1,TRBV7-8,CASSFPTGGDEQFF,TGTGCCAGCAGCTTTCCGACAGGGGGCGATGAGCAGTTCTTC
NA,TRBJ1-6,NA,TRBV27,CASSYQGGNSPLHF,TGTGCCAGCAGTTACCAGGGTGGTAATTCACCCCTCCACTTT
NA,TRBJ2-5,TRBD2,TRBV27,CASSLVAPLAGGETQYF,TGTGCCAGCAGTTTAGTGGCCCCTCTAGCGGGGGGGGAGACCCAGTACTTC
NA,TRBJ2-2,NA,TRBV24-1,CATKPHGQGNTGELFF,TGTGCCACCAAGCCCCACGGGCAGGGAAACACCGGGGAGCTGTTTTTT
NA,TRBJ2-7,TRBD2,TRBV4-2,CASSQVSSGANREQYF,TGTGCCAGCAGCCAAGTATCCAGCGGGGCCAACCGGGAGCAGTACTTC
NA,TRBJ1-6,TRBD1,TRBV10-2,CASSDLTGQGGRSPLHF,TGCGCCAGCAGTGATCTCACCGGACAGGGAGGACGTTCACCCCTCCACTTT